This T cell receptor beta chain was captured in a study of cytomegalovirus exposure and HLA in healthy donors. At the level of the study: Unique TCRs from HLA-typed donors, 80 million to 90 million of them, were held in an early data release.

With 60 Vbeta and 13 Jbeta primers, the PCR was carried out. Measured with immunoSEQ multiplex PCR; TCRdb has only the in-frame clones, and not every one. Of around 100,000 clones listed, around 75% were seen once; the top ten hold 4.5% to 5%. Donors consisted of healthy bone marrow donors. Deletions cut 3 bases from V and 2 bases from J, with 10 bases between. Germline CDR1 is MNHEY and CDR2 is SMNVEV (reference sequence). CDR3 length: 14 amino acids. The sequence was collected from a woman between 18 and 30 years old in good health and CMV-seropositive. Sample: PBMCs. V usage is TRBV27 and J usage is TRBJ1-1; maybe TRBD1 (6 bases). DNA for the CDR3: TGTGCCAGCAGTTTCGGACAGATTAACACTGAAGCTTTCTTT. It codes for CASSFGQINTEAFF.